Reported below is one T cell receptor beta chain. The antigen is undetermined. This record comes from a study of CXCR3-negative and CXCR3-positive naive CD8 T cells. Preparation of TRB cDNA libraries relied on 5' RACE carrying UMI labels. Each CDR3 protein gets one entry in TCRdb, which reprocessed the 5' RACE reads and gives no DNA. The sample table sets out about 3,400 distinct CDR3 sequences. General observations from the study: The majority of assays used fresh PBMCs, and CXCR3 expression partially decreased after cryopreservation.

CD45RO-CCR7+CD27+CD95- was the phenotype of naive CD8+ T cells. Germline values: CDR1 MNHEY, CDR2 SVGAGI. This CDR3 region has 13 residues. The chain has TRBV6-5 and TRBJ1-1. The clonotype comes from a human donor in good health. Some clones in this sample may be carry-over from other donors' samples. The specimen sequenced was naive CXCR3- CD8+ T cells from blood. Regarding subset: CD45RO-CCR7+CD27+CD95- naive CD8+ T cells lacking CXCR3 (TNR3-). The CDR3 protein is CARSTGQRNEAFF.